Listed here are 27 T cell receptor beta chains from one sample, sequenced in a study of molecular identifiers for immune sequencing clone quantification. TCRdb re-called the PCR reads with MiXCR, one entry per CDR3 protein. This table has under 600,000 distinct CDR3 sequences, around 23% appearing once. The sequenced sample was naive CD8+ T cells from blood, with Jurkat cell RNA spiked in. The subset denotes: FACS-sorted CD8+CD4-CCR7+CD45RA+ naive T cells. Receptors originate from a human donor in good health. Some libraries in this study had Jurkat cell RNA spiked in.

The chain couples TRBV12-3 or TRBV12-4 to TRBJ2-1; 9 bases map to TRBD1. The CDR3 sequence is 15 residues long. Trimming at V came to 10 bases and at J to 3 bases, leaving 10 bases not matched to a gene. The CDR3 spells CAIPPGTGHYNEQFF. The DNA of the CDR3 is TGTGCCATTCCCCCCGGGACAGGGCACTACAATGAGCAGTTCTTC.

Comments on this clonotype: A read error may be the cause here, since a much bigger clone is one base away. The CDR3 region is CASSPLQWSSGDAQGTQYF. Written as DNA, the CDR3 is TGTGCCAGCAGCCCACTACAGTGGAGTAGCGGGGACGCACAAGGTACGCAGTATTTT. V gene TRBV3-1 combines with J gene TRBJ2-3, with TRBD2 matching 8 bases. The length of the CDR3 is 19 residues. CDR1 is LGHDT and CDR2 is YNNKEL in the germline V gene (reference sequence). The junction had 23 bases not matched to a gene; V was cut back by 4 bases and J by 8 bases.

This clonotype has a handful of counts. The chain combines TRBV12-3 or TRBV12-4 with TRBJ1-1, with TRBD1 matching over 8 bases. After removal of 8 bases from V and 11 bases from J, the junction contained 13 bases not matched to a gene. This CDR3 contains 13 residues. In DNA, the CDR3 is TGTGCCAGCGGGACAGGAAAGGGCTCTCAGGCTTTCTTT. Encoded protein: CASGTGKGSQAFF.

The chain employs TRBV19 and TRBJ1-1, with TRBD1 as a possible D gene (6 bases). Germline V lookup: CDR1 LNHDA, CDR2 SQIVND (reference sequence). The CDR3 consists of 15 residues. V was cut by 4 bases and J by 1 base, with 13 bases left in between. CDR3 protein: CASSTLGGQNTEAFF. The CDR3 bases are TGTGCCAGTAGTACCCTGGGGGGCCAGAACACTGAAGCTTTCTTT.

V gene TRBV11-3 combines with J gene TRBJ2-7, with 7 positions matching TRBD1. In germline, CDR1 is SGHNT, CDR2 YENEEA. The CDR3 extends over 15 amino acids. With 5 bases clipped from V and 5 bases from J, the junction kept 12 bases outside the gene matches. CDR3: CASSVSDRALDEQYF. The CDR3 DNA follows: TGTGCCAGCAGCGTCTCCGACAGGGCCCTTGACGAGCAGTACTTC.

The chain joins TRBV6-2 or TRBV6-3 to TRBJ2-5; 8 bases line up with TRBD1. V shed 5 bases and J 7 bases; nucleotides not matched to a gene: 15. CDR1 is MNHEY and CDR2 is SVGEGT in the germline V gene. The CDR3 is made up of 16 amino acids. The CDR3 sequence is CASSPSDRGPLGTQYF. The DNA of the CDR3 is TGTGCCAGCAGTCCATCAGACAGGGGCCCTCTAGGGACCCAGTACTTC.

This clonotype was found a few times. The chain combines TRBV19 with TRBJ2-7, with 9 bases that match TRBD1. Losses at the gene ends were 3 bases for V and 4 bases for J; bases not matched to a gene: 4. Germline loops: CDR1 LNHDA, CDR2 SQIVND (reference sequence). CDR3 length: 14 amino acids. Here the CDR3 reads CASSIATGGYEQYF. CDR3 bases: TGTGCCAGTAGTATTGCGACAGGGGGATACGAGCAGTACTTC.

This clonotype has more than one count but fewer than ten. V and J are TRBV7-9 and TRBJ1-6; TRBD1 agrees at 9 bases. This CDR3 comprises 15 residues. Germline V CDR1 and CDR2: SEHNR, FQNEAQ (reference sequence). V shed 3 bases, J shed 5 bases, and the junction held 2 bases outside the gene matches. The CDR3 loop is CASSLGQGDNSPLHF. Here the CDR3 DNA reads TGTGCCAGCAGCTTGGGACAGGGAGATAATTCACCCCTCCACTTT.

Comments on this clonotype: A much more abundant neighbour one base away suggests this may be a read error. The V call is TRBV5-4, the J call TRBJ2-3; no clear D gene. CDR3 length equals 12 residues. Looked up from germline, CDR1 is SGHNT and CDR2 is YYREEE (reference sequence). V dropped 5 bases and J dropped 8 bases, with 12 bases sitting between them. The CDR3: CASRAGHPTQYF. The CDR3 DNA sequence: TGTGCCAGCAGGGCTGGCCATCCTACGCAGTATTTT.

This clonotype was detected only once. A junction boundary mismatches the germline segment, possibly from a read error. The chain is built from TRBV2 and TRBJ1-1; no firm D call. Germline CDR1 reads SNHLY; CDR2 reads FYNNEI. This CDR3 is 14 amino acids long. CDR3 sequence reads: CASCEVELNTEAFF. DNA for the CDR3: TGTGCCAGCTGTGAGGTGGAACTGAACACTGAAGCTTTCTTT.

Concerning this clonotype itself: A read error may produce the germline difference seen at one junction end. This chain connects TRBV5-3 to TRBJ2-1; the D gene could be TRBD1 or TRBD2 (5 bases each). TRBV5-3 is labeled an ORF, and its function is uncertain. This CDR3 is built from 15 residues. The CDR3 sequence is CASSLTAAAYNEQFF. CDR3 DNA: TGTGCCAGCAGCTTGACAGCGGCAGCCTACAATGAGCAGTTCTTC.

The chain carries TRBV20-1 and TRBJ2-7; 7 bases agree with TRBD1. Germline V CDR1 and CDR2: DFQATT, SNEGSKA (reference sequence). CDR3 length: 13 amino acids. J lost 4 bases, V lost 6 bases, and 9 bases had no gene match. The CDR3 region is CSADGTESYEQYF. The CDR3 DNA sequence: TGCAGTGCAGACGGGACAGAGAGTTACGAGCAGTACTTC.

The chain carries TRBV9 and TRBJ2-5; TRBD2 matches 13 bases. The V segment lost 5 bases and the J segment 5 bases; nucleotides outside the gene matches: 15. Germline lookup yields CDR1 SGDLS and CDR2 YYNGEE. The CDR3 is 18 amino acids. This CDR3 reads CASRAGTSGEDFVETQYF. The CDR3 DNA reads TGTGCCAGCAGGGCCGGGACTAGCGGGGAGGATTTCGTGGAGACCCAGTACTTC.

This chain joins TRBV24-1 and TRBJ1-6; D uncertain. The CDR3 extends over 18 amino acids. The germline V and J ends were trimmed by 1 base and 0 bases, with 12 bases remaining between them. CDR1 and CDR2 (germline): KGHDR, SFDVKD. In DNA form, the CDR3 reads TGTGCCACCAGTGATTTAGGTCCCCCGAGCTCCTATAATTCACCCCTCCACTTT. It is translated as CATSDLGPPSSYNSPLHF.

The chain joins TRBV2 to TRBJ1-6, with D maybe TRBD1 (5 bases). The CDR3 has 17 amino acids. Germline-derived CDR1 and CDR2 are SNHLY and FYNNEI. Trimming left V 1 base short and J 4 bases short, with 14 bases between. CDR3 residues: CASSEGQGSVYNSPLHF. The DNA of the CDR3 is TGTGCCAGCAGTGAAGGGCAGGGCTCCGTTTATAATTCACCCCTCCACTTT. Based on the CDR3 plus reference TRBV2 and TRBJ1-6, the full variable domain is EPEVTQTPSHQVTQMGQEVILRCVPISNHLYFYWYRQILGQKVEFLVSFYNNEISEKSEIFDDQFSVERPDGSNFTLKIRSTKLEDSAMYFCASSEGQGSVYNSPLHFGNGTRLTVT.

V is TRBV30 and J is TRBJ1-1; possibly TRBD1 for D (5 bases). The CDR3 is 13 amino acids. Germline V gives CDR1 GTSNPN, CDR2 SVGIG (reference sequence). The V and J ends lost 2 bases and 5 bases respectively, with 12 bases between them. The CDR3 nucleotides read TGTGCCTGGAGTTCCCACGGGGGGACTGAAGCTTTCTTT. Translation: CAWSSHGGTEAFF.

As for this clonotype: A much bigger clone sits one base away, suggesting this may be a read error. This chain uses TRBV24-1 with TRBJ2-2; no clear D. CDR1 KGHDR and CDR2 SFDVKD come from the germline V gene. This CDR3 is 18 amino acids long. Trimming pared 2 bases from V and 0 bases from J, leaving 15 bases between. This CDR3 reads CATSDSPGRPTNTGELFF. As DNA, the CDR3 is TGTGCCACCAGTGATTCCCCAGGACGGCCAACGAACACCGGGGAGCTGTTTTTT.

This clonotype was seen a few times. This chain connects TRBV12-3 or TRBV12-4 to TRBJ2-3, with D perhaps TRBD1 (7 bases). V dropped 8 bases and J dropped 2 bases, with 20 bases sitting between them. This CDR3 is built from 16 residues. The CDR3 is CASRSPGGQNTDTQYF. In DNA form, the CDR3 reads TGTGCCAGCCGCTCGCCCGGGGGACAGAACACAGATACGCAGTATTTT.

Points on this clonotype: One junction end does not reproduce the germline sequence, and a read error may be involved. The chain has TRBV13 and TRBJ2-3; D perhaps matches TRBD1 (5 bases). This CDR3 is built from 15 residues. Germline CDR1 reads PRHDT; CDR2 reads FYEKMQ (reference sequence). CDR3 sequence: CAGSLEQEITDTQYF. Written as DNA, the CDR3 is TGTGCCGGCAGCTTAGAACAGGAAATAACAGATACGCAGTATTTT.

This clonotype appeared a single time. With a much larger clone just one base away, this may be a read error. The chain carries TRBV20-1 and TRBJ2-3; D is possibly TRBD2 (5 bases). The CDR3 has 16 amino acids. Germline CDR1 reads DFQATT; CDR2 reads SNEGSKA (reference sequence). CDR3 amino acids: CGARGRSAIRTDTQYF. The CDR3 bases are TGCGGTGCTAGAGGGCGTAGCGCAATCCGCACAGATACGCAGTATTTT.

This clonotype has at least ten counts. The gene calls are TRBV29-1 and TRBJ2-7; 8 positions agree with TRBD2. The CDR3 runs 14 residues. From germline, CDR1 is SQVTM and CDR2 ANQGSEA. V gave up 3 bases and J gave up 3 bases; unmatched junction bases: 7. CDR3 in DNA: TGCAGCGTTGAGGGGCCCGGGAGGGACTACGAGCAGTACTTC. As protein: CSVEGPGRDYEQYF.

Details on this clonotype: A read error may be the cause here, since a much bigger clone is one base away. No conserved phenylalanine or tryptophan ends this CDR3, so it is likely a read error. This chain connects TRBV7-2 to TRBJ2-1, with TRBD1 as a possible D gene (5 bases). With 2 bases removed from V and 6 bases from J, the gap between germline ends came to 8 bases. Looked up from germline, CDR1 is SGHTA and CDR2 is FQGNSA. This CDR3 is 13 amino acids long. The CDR3 reads CASSLIDSNEQFL. The CDR3 DNA sequence: TGTGCCAGCAGCTTAATAGACAGCAATGAGCAGTTCCTC.

The rearrangement uses TRBV23-1 and TRBJ1-4; D call uncertain. TRBV23-1 qualifies as an ORF whose function is uncertain. V dropped 2 bases and J dropped 10 bases, with 17 bases sitting between them. This CDR3 spans 15 amino acids. CDR3 loop: CASSQIFKQSAKLFF. CDR3 DNA: TGCGCCAGCAGTCAAATATTCAAACAGTCGGCAAAACTGTTTTTT.

This clonotype was seen a handful of times. The chain has TRBV6-5 and TRBJ2-7, with 7 bases identical to TRBD1. With V trimmed by 0 bases and J by 2 bases, 4 bases remained unmatched. Looked up from germline, CDR1 is MNHEY and CDR2 is SVGAGI. The CDR3 loop spans 15 amino acids. CDR3 region: CASSYSGTDPYEQYF. In DNA form, the CDR3 reads TGTGCCAGCAGTTACTCCGGGACAGACCCCTACGAGCAGTACTTC.

The chain recombines TRBV7-8 with TRBJ2-2, with TRBD1 as a possible D gene (6 bases). Germline loops: CDR1 SGHVS, CDR2 FQNEAQ. This CDR3 contains 16 residues. The V end lost 1 base, the J end lost 0 bases, and 9 bases lay between the germline ends. The CDR3 region has the DNA TGTGCCAGCAGCTTAGGTGGGACACCGAACACCGGGGAGCTGTTTTTT. It codes for CASSLGGTPNTGELFF.

The rearrangement joins TRBV20-1 to TRBJ2-2; weak D call: TRBD1 (5 bases). Germline CDR1 DFQATT, CDR2 SNEGSKA (reference sequence). Trimming removed 0 bases at V and 0 bases at J, with 14 bases between. The CDR3 has 17 amino acids. Written as DNA, the CDR3 is TGCAGTGCTAGAGACACCGACAGAAGTGCGAACACCGGGGAGCTGTTTTTT. Its protein is CSARDTDRSANTGELFF.

This CDR3 is CASSRTGGTYEQYF. CDR3 in DNA: TGTGCCAGCTCACGGACAGGGGGTACCTACGAGCAGTACTTC. V gene TRBV27 combines with J gene TRBJ2-7, with 10 bases fitting TRBD1. The CDR3 sequence is 14 residues long. V lost 8 bases, J lost 2 bases, and 6 bases stayed unmatched. The V gene's germline CDR1 is MNHEY and CDR2 SMNVEV (reference sequence).